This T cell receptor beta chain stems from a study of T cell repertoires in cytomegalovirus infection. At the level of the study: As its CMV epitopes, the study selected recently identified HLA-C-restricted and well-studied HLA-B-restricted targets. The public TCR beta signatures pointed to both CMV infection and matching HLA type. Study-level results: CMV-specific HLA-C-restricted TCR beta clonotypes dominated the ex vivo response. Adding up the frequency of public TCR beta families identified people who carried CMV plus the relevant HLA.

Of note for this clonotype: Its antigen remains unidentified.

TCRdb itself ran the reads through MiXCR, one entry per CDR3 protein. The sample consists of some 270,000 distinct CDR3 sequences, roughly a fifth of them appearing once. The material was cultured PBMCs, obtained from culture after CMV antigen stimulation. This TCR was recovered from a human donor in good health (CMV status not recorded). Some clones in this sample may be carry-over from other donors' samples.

The CDR3 DNA reads TGTGCCAGCAGTTACTCCGAAGGTAGAACTATAGCCAAAAACATTCAGTACTTC. Its protein product is CASSYSEGRTIAKNIQYF. This chain links TRBV6-6 with TRBJ2-4; D is undetermined. V was pared by 0 bases and J by 0 bases, with 15 bases between. CDR1 is MNHNY and CDR2 is SVGAGI in the germline V gene (reference sequence). This CDR3 has 18 amino acids.